Listed here are 17 T cell receptor beta chains from one sample, sequenced in a study of Ad26.COV2.S vaccination and SARS-CoV-2 variants. The assay was immunoSEQ multiplex PCR, and TCRdb's table has in-frame clones only and misses some. The data show about 450,000 clones, roughly 89% seen once. Documented treatment: some 20 received Ad26.COV2.S at low or high dose, single or two shots; 5 received placebo; per-sample allocation not given. The investigators took samples on day 63 after the first vaccine or placebo injection. Sequences were derived from peripheral blood, sampled in a trial of Ad26.COV2.S vaccine versus placebo. The receptors were sampled from a person between 18 and 60 years old who received the Ad26.COV2.S COVID-19 vaccine or a placebo.

The chain couples TRBV19 to TRBJ2-2; 9 nucleotides agree with TRBD1. The CDR3 is made up of 15 amino acids. Losses at the gene ends were 5 bases for V and 6 bases for J; bases not matched to a gene: 7. The germline V gene has CDR1 LNHDA and CDR2 SQIVND (reference sequence). The CDR3 DNA reads as TGTGCCAGTAGTTTCGGACAGGGGCCCGCCGGGGAGCTGTTTTTT. Translation gives CASSFGQGPAGELFF.

V usage is TRBV4-2 and J usage is TRBJ2-5; TRBD2 matches at 14 bases. V gave up 3 bases and J gave up 4 bases; unmatched junction bases: 4. Germline V lookup: CDR1 LGHNA, CDR2 YNFKEQ. The CDR3 runs to 16 residues. CDR3 sequence: CASSQMTSGGGETQYF. CDR3 coding DNA: TGTGCCAGCAGCCAGATGACTAGCGGGGGGGGAGAGACCCAGTACTTC.

The chain links TRBV15 to TRBJ1-5, with a weak D call TRBD1 (5 bases). The CDR3 length is 16 residues. Germline lookup yields CDR1 LNHNV and CDR2 YYDKDF (reference sequence). Trimming removed 0 bases at V and 4 bases at J, with 13 bases between. CDR3 bases: TGTGCCACCAGCAGAGATCGGGCAGGGATTAATCAGCCCCAGCATTTT. Translating it yields CATSRDRAGINQPQHF.

J is TRBJ2-5 and V is TRBV9; the D gene could be TRBD1 or TRBD2 (5 bases each). This CDR3 is built from 14 residues. Germline CDR1 is SGDLS and CDR2 is YYNGEE. V was clipped by 0 bases and J by 4 bases, with 10 bases between them. CDR3 protein: CASSVAMRGETQYF. The CDR3 DNA sequence: TGTGCCAGCAGCGTAGCCATGAGGGGAGAGACCCAGTACTTC.

The chain joins TRBV4-1 to TRBJ1-1, with TRBD1 as a possible D gene (6 bases). Germline assignment: CDR1 MGHRA and CDR2 YSYEKL. The V gene lost 4 bases and the J gene lost 1 base, with 16 bases spanning the gap. CDR3 length equals 16 residues. CDR3 residues: CASSRTYDRPNTEAFF. The CDR3 nucleotides are TGCGCCAGCAGCCGCACGTATGACAGGCCGAACACTGAAGCTTTCTTT.

V is TRBV7-9 and J is TRBJ2-1, with 9 bases that match TRBD2. Per germline, CDR1 SEHNR and CDR2 FQNEAQ (reference sequence). The CDR3 is 15 amino acids. The ends lost 1 base at V and 7 bases at J; junction bases unmatched: 5. The CDR3 spells CASSLVWREGNEQFF. In nucleotides, the CDR3 is TGTGCCAGCAGCTTAGTGTGGCGGGAGGGTAATGAGCAGTTCTTC. The whole variable domain, remainder taken from reference TRBV7-9 and TRBJ2-1, is DTGVSQNPRHKITKRGQNVTFRCDPISEHNRLYWYRQTLGQGPEFLTYFQNEAQLEKSRLLSDRFSAERPKGSFSTLEIQRTEQGDSAMYLCASSLVWREGNEQFFGPGTRLTVL.

The DNA of the CDR3 is TGTGCCAGCTCACCACAGGGGGCATCCTACAATGAGCAGTTCTTC. It is translated as CASSPQGASYNEQFF. The gene calls are TRBV18 and TRBJ2-1, with 7 bases that match TRBD1. The CDR3 has 15 amino acids. Germline assignment: CDR1 KGHSH and CDR2 LQKENI. J was trimmed by 1 base and V by 1 base; bases with no gene match: 1.

This clone was counted once. The chain recombines TRBV3-1 (or the pseudogene TRBV3-2) with TRBJ1-2; possibly TRBD1 for D (5 bases). Trimming cost V 0 bases and J 2 bases, with 13 bases left between them. The CDR3 is made up of 16 amino acids. Germline V gene data show CDR1 as LGHDT and CDR2 as YNNKEL (reference sequence). CDR3 in amino acids: CASSQDQPGTNYGYTF. DNA for the CDR3: TGTGCCAGCAGCCAAGATCAACCGGGGACCAACTATGGCTACACCTTC.

This clone has more than one count but fewer than ten. The chain joins TRBV11-3 to TRBJ2-1; D is perhaps TRBD2 (7 bases). V was shortened by 5 bases and J by 0 bases, with 20 bases between the two germline ends. From germline, CDR1 is SGHNT and CDR2 YENEEA. This CDR3 contains 18 residues. CDR3 bases: TGTGCCAGCAGCCCCGGGGGGCTCGGGACCATCTCCTACAATGAGCAGTTCTTC. As protein: CASSPGGLGTISYNEQFF.

The J gene is TRBJ1-2, the V gene TRBV4-3, with D uncertain. V was clipped by 3 bases and J by 8 bases, with 4 bases between them. CDR3 length: 10 residues. Per the germline V gene, CDR1 is LGHNA and CDR2 is YSLEER. The CDR3 reads CASSQRGYTF. CDR3 bases: TGCGCCAGCAGCCAGCGAGGCTACACCTTC.

The gene calls are TRBV5-6 and TRBJ2-5; 12 nucleotides align to TRBD1. The CDR3 is made up of 17 amino acids. The trim removed 0 bases at V and 5 bases at J, leaving 8 bases unmatched. Germline loops: CDR1 SGHDT, CDR2 YYEEEE. The CDR3 DNA follows: TGTGCCAGCAGCTTGGGCGCCGGGACAGGGGGCTGGGAGACCCAGTACTTC. Translated, it gives CASSLGAGTGGWETQYF. Filled out from reference TRBV5-6 and TRBJ2-5, the complete variable domain reads DAGVTQSPTHLIKTRGQQVTLRCSPKSGHDTVSWYQQALGQGPQFIFQYYEEEERQRGNFPDRFSGHQFPNYSSELNVNALLLGDSALYLCASSLGAGTGGWETQYFGPGTRLLVL.

The V gene is TRBV11-3, the J gene TRBJ2-5, with 9 bases aligning to TRBD1. CDR1 is SGHNT, CDR2 YENEEA, per germline. Trimming at V came to 0 bases and at J to 7 bases, leaving 6 bases not matched to a gene. This CDR3 region has 15 residues. The CDR3 sequence: CASSLEGTGLGTQYF. The CDR3 nucleotides read TGTGCCAGCAGCTTAGAGGGGACAGGGTTAGGGACCCAGTACTTC.

The chain recombines TRBV6-2 or TRBV6-3 with TRBJ2-2; 9 nucleotides match TRBD1. CDR3 size: 16 residues. The V gene's germline CDR1 is MNHEY and CDR2 SVGEGT. The V gene end was trimmed by 6 bases and the J gene end by 4 bases; junction bases not matched to a gene: 9. The CDR3 is CASSRRGQGFTGELFF. The CDR3 DNA reads TGTGCCAGCAGCCGCCGGGGACAGGGATTCACCGGGGAGCTGTTTTTT.

The rearrangement links TRBV5-4 to TRBJ2-3, with D maybe TRBD1 (6 bases). Germline values: CDR1 SGHNT, CDR2 YYREEE (reference sequence). V was shortened by 0 bases and J by 4 bases, with 12 bases between the two germline ends. The CDR3 contains 15 residues. The CDR3 region has the DNA TGTGCCAGCAGCTTGGACAGGGTGGCCGCAGATACGCAGTATTTT. This encodes CASSLDRVAADTQYF.

The chain recombines TRBV11-3 with TRBJ1-1; D is undetermined. Trimming cost V 5 bases and J 4 bases, with 5 bases left between them. This CDR3 contains 11 residues. Germline lookup yields CDR1 SGHNT and CDR2 YENEEA. Here the CDR3 reads CASSRGTEAFF. Here the CDR3 DNA reads TGTGCCAGCAGCCGGGGCACTGAAGCTTTCTTT.

The gene calls are TRBV6-5 and TRBJ2-5; possible D gene TRBD1, 5 bases. The germline V and J ends were trimmed by 2 bases and 1 base, with 11 bases remaining between them. The germline CDR1 and CDR2 sequences are MNHEY and SVGAGI. This CDR3 has 15 residues. Written as DNA, the CDR3 is TGTGCCAGCAGTTACCGCCCGCAGGGCCAAGAGACCCAGTACTTC. This sequence encodes CASSYRPQGQETQYF.

The chain has TRBV19 and TRBJ1-5, with D uncertain. The CDR3 contains 13 residues. V lost 8 bases and J lost 10, with 18 bases in between. Germline CDR1 is LNHDA and CDR2 is SQIVND (reference sequence). The CDR3 protein is CASRLNGEGPQHF. The CDR3 DNA reads as TGTGCCAGTCGCCTAAACGGGGAGGGACCCCAGCATTTT.